Sequencing of this T cell receptor beta chain was carried out in a study of blood T cell repertoires in COVID-19. The wider study: Acute and convalescent COVID-19 specimens originated in the United States, Italy and Spain. PBMCs, B-cell-depleted T cells, or T cells were the source of the cDNA or gDNA that made up the material.

This CDR3 is 15 amino acids long. Germline V gene data show CDR1 as WNHNN and CDR2 as SYGVQD (reference sequence). The V end lost 6 bases, the J end lost 0 bases, and 12 bases lay between the germline ends. Per the original data handling: Using reference gene primer amplification, nucleated cell counts were estimated. Method: immunoSEQ multiplex PCR; TCRdb's copy keeps in-frame clones and lacks some. V, J and clone size are those of that table, while D and trimming were read from the DNA. The sample comprises over 85,000 clones, about 85% of which are singletons, and more than 4% rests with the top ten.

The specimen was peripheral blood. The chain has TRBV10-1 and TRBJ1-3, with no clear D. The clonotype originates from a human donor in a cohort sampled during active COVID-19. CDR3 loop: CASRADGNSGNTIYF. DNA of the CDR3: TGCGCCAGCAGAGCGGACGGAAACTCTGGAAACACCATATATTTT.